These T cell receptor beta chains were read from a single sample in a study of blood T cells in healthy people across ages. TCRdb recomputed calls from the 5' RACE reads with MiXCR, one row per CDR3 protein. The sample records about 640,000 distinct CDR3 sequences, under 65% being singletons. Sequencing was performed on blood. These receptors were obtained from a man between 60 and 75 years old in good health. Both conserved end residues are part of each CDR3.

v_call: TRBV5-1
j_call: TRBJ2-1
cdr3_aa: CASSPLAGGPAEQFF

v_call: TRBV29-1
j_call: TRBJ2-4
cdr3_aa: CSVGGLAGASIQYF

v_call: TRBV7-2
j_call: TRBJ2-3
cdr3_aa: CASSRGGARTDTQYF

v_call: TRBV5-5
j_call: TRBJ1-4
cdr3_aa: CASSLGPETNEKLFF

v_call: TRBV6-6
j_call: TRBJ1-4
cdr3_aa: CASSPYGQGDEKLFF

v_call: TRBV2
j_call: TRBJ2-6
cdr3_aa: CARRGSGANVLTF

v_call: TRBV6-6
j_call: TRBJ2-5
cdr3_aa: CASSPQGAQIETQYF

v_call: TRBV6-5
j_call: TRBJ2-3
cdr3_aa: CATQGGGPTDTQYF

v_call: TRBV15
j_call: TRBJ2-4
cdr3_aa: CATGRAGPEKNIQYF

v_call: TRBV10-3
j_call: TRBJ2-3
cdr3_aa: CAIGGSTDTQYF

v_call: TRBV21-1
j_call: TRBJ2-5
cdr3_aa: CASKTLAGGLLETQYF

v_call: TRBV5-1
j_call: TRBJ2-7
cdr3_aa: CASNAGSGEQYF

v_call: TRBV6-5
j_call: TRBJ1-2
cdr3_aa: CASRTPIGLGDYGYTF

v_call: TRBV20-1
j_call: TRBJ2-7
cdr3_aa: CSASRGTGVYEQYF

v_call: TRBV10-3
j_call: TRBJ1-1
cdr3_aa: CAISERQGEWTEAFF

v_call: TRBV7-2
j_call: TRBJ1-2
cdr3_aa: CASSLRGGGVRGYTF

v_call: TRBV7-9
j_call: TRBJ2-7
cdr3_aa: CASSLVTNEQYF

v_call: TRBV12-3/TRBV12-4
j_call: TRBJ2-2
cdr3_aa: CASSYGVGELFF

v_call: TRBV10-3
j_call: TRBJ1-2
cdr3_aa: CAISPGQGEYGYTF

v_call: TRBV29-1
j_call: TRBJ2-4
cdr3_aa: CSALEPRGGQDIQYF

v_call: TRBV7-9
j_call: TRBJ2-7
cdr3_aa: CASSPEANFYEQYF

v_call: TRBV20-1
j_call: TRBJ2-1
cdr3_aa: CSAKRLTSGEYNEQFF

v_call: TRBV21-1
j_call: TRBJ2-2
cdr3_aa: CASSEGTKNTGELFF

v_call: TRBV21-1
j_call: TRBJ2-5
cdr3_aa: CASSSKVETGGQYGVGQETQYF

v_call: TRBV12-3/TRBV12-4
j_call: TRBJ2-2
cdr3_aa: CASQPKEAGELFF

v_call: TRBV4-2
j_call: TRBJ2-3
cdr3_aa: CASSQGIPDTQYF

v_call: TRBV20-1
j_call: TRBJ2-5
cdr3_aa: CSARPSGGSLWAQYF

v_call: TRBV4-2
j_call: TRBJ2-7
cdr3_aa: CASSQEAGGRYEQYF

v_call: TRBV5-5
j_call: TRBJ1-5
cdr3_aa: CASSLVGGSDQPQHF

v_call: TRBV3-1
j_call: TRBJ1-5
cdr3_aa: CASSQGQGASNQPQHF

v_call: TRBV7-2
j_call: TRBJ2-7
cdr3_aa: CASSLASNRSYEQYF

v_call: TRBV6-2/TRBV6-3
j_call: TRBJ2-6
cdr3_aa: CASSLRDSGANVLTF

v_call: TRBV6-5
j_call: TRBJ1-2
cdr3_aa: CASSYLSGADNYGYTF

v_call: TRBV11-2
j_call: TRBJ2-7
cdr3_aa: CASSPLLSYEQYF

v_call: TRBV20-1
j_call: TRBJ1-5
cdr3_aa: CSAREKGNQPQHF

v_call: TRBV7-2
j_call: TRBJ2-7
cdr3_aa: CASSLLLAGGYEQYF

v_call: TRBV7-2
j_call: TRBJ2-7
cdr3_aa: CASSLTPGGYEQYF

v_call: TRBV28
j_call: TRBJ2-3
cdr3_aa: CASSTSDRGASTDTQYF

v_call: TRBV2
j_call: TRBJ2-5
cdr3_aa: CASSPIRGYQETQYF

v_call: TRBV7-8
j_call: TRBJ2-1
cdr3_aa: CASSLAVGGSNNEQFF

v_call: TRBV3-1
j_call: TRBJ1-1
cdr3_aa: CASSQTGNTEAFF

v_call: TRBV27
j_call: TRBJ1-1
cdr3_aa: CASTERGKWTEAFF

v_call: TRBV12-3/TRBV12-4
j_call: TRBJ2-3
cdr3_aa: CASGGTSGTDTQYF